The rows below give T cell receptor beta chains drawn from one sample of a study of identical twins. TCRdb reprocessed the 5' RACE reads with MiXCR, giving one entry per CDR3 protein. This table holds about 1.7 million distinct CDR3 sequences, roughly 35% found once. Sequenced material: cord blood. These receptors were taken from a newborn girl in good health. Each CDR3 is given with its conserved first and last residue. A D gene is named only where the DNA matches it firmly. Clone sizes are given selectively: once, few, many, or a class where the clone is expanded.

TRBV10-2	TRBJ2-3	.	many	CASSLRAYNTQYF	TGCGCCAGCAGTCTGCGGGCCTATAATACGCAGTATTTT
TRBV6-6	TRBJ2-6	TRBD1	.	CASSYWDSTSGANALTF	TGTGCCAGCAGTTACTGGGACAGTACCTCTGGGGCCAACGCCCTGACTTTC
TRBV10-3	TRBJ2-3	TRBD2	.	CAICEPGLAADTQYF	TGTGCCATCTGTGAGCCGGGACTAGCGGCAGATACGCAGTATTTT
TRBV4-2	TRBJ2-3	TRBD2	.	CASSQVRTSGVPDTQYF	TGTGCCAGCAGCCAAGTCAGGACTAGCGGGGTTCCAGATACGCAGTATTTT
TRBV6-2/TRBV6-3	TRBJ2-1	.	.	CASSYSGGYYNEQFF	TGTGCCAGCAGTTACTCGGGCGGCTACTACAATGAGCAGTTCTTC
TRBV12-3/TRBV12-4	TRBJ2-5	.	many	CASSFHLDLQETQYF	TGTGCCAGCAGTTTCCACCTCGACTTACAAGAGACCCAGTACTTC
TRBV7-2	TRBJ1-1	TRBD1	.	CASSPDRWNTEAFF	TGTGCCAGCAGCCCGGACAGGTGGAACACTGAAGCTTTCTTT
TRBV7-6	TRBJ2-7	.	few	CASSLESGTRSYEQYF	TGTGCCAGCAGCTTAGAAAGTGGGACAAGGTCCTACGAGCAGTACTTC
TRBV10-3	TRBJ2-4	TRBD2	.	CAISESPTSGGFKNIQYF	TGTGCCATCAGTGAGTCACCTACTAGCGGGGGCTTCAAAAACATTCAGTACTTC
TRBV29-1	TRBJ2-1	.	.	CSVVFRGRDEQFF	TGCAGCGTTGTATTTCGGGGTAGGGATGAGCAGTTCTTC
TRBV9	TRBJ2-3	TRBD2	.	CASSAARGGVSTQYF	TGTGCCAGCAGCGCCGCACGGGGGGGAGTCAGTACGCAGTATTTT
TRBV6-5	TRBJ2-3	.	.	CASMTFLDTQYF	TGTGCCAGCATGACTTTCCTAGATACGCAGTATTTT
TRBV5-1	TRBJ2-7	.	.	CASSSRASSYEQYF	TGCGCCAGCAGCAGCCGGGCAAGCTCCTACGAGCAGTACTTC
TRBV20-1	TRBJ1-2	.	.	CSANGNGYTF	TGCAGTGCTAACGGAAATGGCTACACCTTC
TRBV12-3/TRBV12-4	TRBJ1-6	.	.	CASSFYQGSNSPLHF	TGTGCCAGCAGTTTTTATCAGGGATCAAATTCACCCCTCCACTTT
TRBV6-2/TRBV6-3	TRBJ2-3	TRBD2	.	CASSYSRLAGATDTQYF	TGTGCCAGCAGTTACTCAAGACTAGCGGGAGCCACAGATACGCAGTATTTT
TRBV6-5	TRBJ1-4	.	.	CASSRTVINEKLFF	TGTGCCAGCAGCCGGACAGTGATTAATGAAAAACTGTTTTTT
TRBV2	TRBJ2-1	.	.	CATAQEVYNEQFF	TGTGCGACCGCTCAGGAGGTATACAATGAGCAGTTCTTC
TRBV10-3	TRBJ2-3	.	.	CAISVGPCESTDTQYF	TGTGCCATCAGTGTGGGACCTTGCGAATCAACAGATACGCAGTATTTT
TRBV6-6	TRBJ2-3	.	few	CASSYVTGDTQYF	TGTGCCAGCAGTTACGTGACTGGGGATACGCAGTATTTT
TRBV28	TRBJ1-1	.	.	CASSFGFGREAFF	TGTGCCAGCAGTTTTGGATTCGGACGGGAAGCTTTCTTT